Listed here are 15 T cell receptor beta chains from one sample, sequenced in a study of OX40 agonist ivuxolimab in advanced cancers. Sequenced by immunoSEQ multiplex PCR; TCRdb stores in-frame clones only, minus some. The sample shows under 85,000 clones, about 93% of them seen only once. Sequenced here: CD4+ or CD8+ T cells sorted from blood, sampled in a trial of the OX40 agonist ivuxolimab. The source of these receptors is an adult with an advanced solid tumor such as melanoma, head and neck, liver or kidney cancer.

The gene calls are TRBV2 and TRBJ2-3; weak D call: TRBD2 (5 bases). This CDR3 has 15 residues. V was clipped by 1 base and J by 1 base, with 9 bases between them. Looked up from germline, CDR1 is SNHLY and CDR2 is FYNNEI. In DNA form, the CDR3 reads TGTGCCAGCAGTGAAGGCCGGGGAGGCACAGATACGCAGTATTTT. Encoded protein: CASSEGRGGTDTQYF.

V usage is TRBV7-9 and J usage is TRBJ2-2, with a possible D match to TRBD2 (6 bases). Germline V gene sequence: CDR1 SEHNR, CDR2 FQNEAQ (reference sequence). Deletions cut 4 bases from V and 3 bases from J, with 18 bases between. This CDR3 comprises 17 residues. The chain's CDR3 is CASSSPMGEDHTGELFF. The DNA for the CDR3 is TGTGCCAGCAGCTCCCCGATGGGGGAGGACCACACCGGGGAGCTGTTTTTT.

The chain employs TRBV10-1 and TRBJ2-1, with 8 bases aligning to TRBD2. Germline trimming cut 2 bases from V and 8 bases from J; bases unmatched to any gene: 8. The CDR3 is 15 amino acids. Germline V gene data show CDR1 as WNHNN and CDR2 as SYGVQD (reference sequence). CDR3 amino acids: CASSEDAGGPDEQFF. The DNA for the CDR3 is TGCGCCAGCAGTGAGGATGCGGGAGGCCCCGATGAGCAGTTCTTC.

This clone was recorded once. One junction end disagrees with the germline gene, perhaps due to a read error. V is TRBV5-5 and J is TRBJ1-2; tentative D call: TRBD1 (5 bases). The CDR3 sequence is 12 residues long. Germline V gives CDR1 SGHKS, CDR2 YYEKEE (reference sequence). The CDR3 region is CASTLGGTGYTF. DNA for the CDR3: TGTGCCAGCACCTTGGGAGGGACTGGCTACACCTTC.

The genes are TRBV6-5 and TRBJ2-3; D is unresolved. V lost 0 bases and J 4 bases, leaving 11 bases between the germline ends. CDR1 and CDR2 from the germline V gene are MNHEY and SVGAGI. This CDR3 comprises 15 residues. CDR3 in amino acids: CASSYSSNLADTQYF. As DNA, the CDR3 is TGTGCCAGCAGTTACTCGAGTAACTTGGCAGATACGCAGTATTTT.

The CDR3 nucleotides read TGTGCCACCAGCAGAGATCTACAGGTGCCCTCCCAGCATTTT. Its translation: CATSRDLQVPSQHF. This chain links TRBV15 with TRBJ1-5; D may be TRBD1 (5 bases). Germline V CDR1 and CDR2: LNHNV, YYDKDF (reference sequence). The CDR3 length is 14 residues. V was shortened by 0 bases and J by 11 bases, with 14 bases between the two germline ends.

This chain links TRBV19 with TRBJ1-2; D is unresolved. Germline CDR1 reads LNHDA; CDR2 reads SQIVND (reference sequence). Trimming left V 1 base short and J 3 bases short, with 9 bases between. The CDR3 is 14 residues long. This CDR3 is CASSIGGSHYGYTF. CDR3 coding DNA: TGTGCCAGTAGTATAGGCGGCAGCCACTATGGCTACACCTTC.

The V call is TRBV19, the J call TRBJ1-5; 9 nucleotides match TRBD1. CDR3 length equals 13 residues. Trimming removed 3 bases from V and 6 bases from J; junction bases left unmatched: 0. Germline loops: CDR1 LNHDA, CDR2 SQIVND (reference sequence). The CDR3 DNA follows: TGTGCCAGTAGTATGGACAGGGGTCAGCCCCAGCATTTT. This codes for CASSMDRGQPQHF.

The chain employs TRBV9 and TRBJ2-1; 8 nucleotides match TRBD1. V gave up 0 bases and J gave up 3 bases; unmatched junction bases: 5. The CDR3 extends over 16 amino acids. Germline V gene sequence: CDR1 SGDLS, CDR2 YYNGEE. CDR3 in amino acids: CASSVVPQGDYNEQFF. CDR3 DNA: TGTGCCAGCAGCGTAGTTCCACAGGGGGACTACAATGAGCAGTTCTTC.

This chain links TRBV13 with TRBJ1-2, with 11 positions matching TRBD1. Looked up from germline, CDR1 is PRHDT and CDR2 is FYEKMQ (reference sequence). This CDR3 has 15 amino acids. The ends lost 4 bases at V and 3 bases at J; junction bases unmatched: 4. CDR3 amino acids: CASSSEGQGDYGYTF. The CDR3 DNA is TGTGCCAGCAGCTCCGAGGGACAGGGGGACTATGGCTACACCTTC.

The rearrangement joins TRBV9 to TRBJ2-2; TRBD1 aligns across 8 bases. Germline assignment: CDR1 SGDLS and CDR2 YYNGEE. This CDR3 spans 15 amino acids. With 3 bases clipped from V and 5 bases from J, the junction kept 6 bases outside the gene matches. The CDR3 region has the DNA TGTGCCAGCAGCGCCCGGACAGGGCATACCGGGGAGCTGTTTTTT. This encodes CASSARTGHTGELFF.

This chain joins TRBV4-1 and TRBJ2-5, with TRBD1 matching over 10 bases. CDR1 and CDR2 (germline): MGHRA, YSYEKL. The ends lost 4 bases at V and 7 bases at J; junction bases unmatched: 3. This CDR3 has 13 residues. The CDR3 DNA follows: TGCGCCAGCAGCCCTAGGGACAGGGGGACCCAGTACTTC. It codes for CASSPRDRGTQYF.

The V and J genes are TRBV6-4 and TRBJ2-3; 7 nucleotides match TRBD1. This CDR3 is 14 amino acids long. V was pared by 3 bases and J by 1 base, with 1 base of the junction left unmatched. Germline assignment: CDR1 MRHNA and CDR2 SNTAGT. The CDR3 loop reads CASSEGQGTDTQYF. CDR3 DNA sequence: TGTGCCAGCAGTGAAGGACAGGGCACAGATACGCAGTATTTT.

This clone has only one observation. The CDR3 protein is CASSPERGAFNYGYTF. The DNA for the CDR3 is TGTGCCAGCAGCCCCGAGCGGGGGGCTTTTAACTATGGCTACACCTTC. The J gene is TRBJ1-2, the V gene TRBV7-6, with D possibly being TRBD1 (6 bases). The V and J ends lost 5 bases and 1 base respectively, with 17 bases between them. Germline V gene sequence: CDR1 SGHVS, CDR2 FNYEAQ. The CDR3 sequence is 16 residues long.

The J gene is TRBJ2-1, the V gene TRBV7-8; TRBD1 matches 7 bases. Germline CDR1 reads SGHVS; CDR2 reads FQNEAQ. This CDR3 has 16 amino acids. J was trimmed by 3 bases and V by 0 bases; bases with no gene match: 5. CDR3 in amino acids: CASSLAPRQGYNEQFF. The CDR3 DNA reads TGTGCCAGCAGCTTAGCGCCGAGACAGGGCTACAATGAGCAGTTCTTC. The whole variable domain, remainder taken from reference TRBV7-8 and TRBJ2-1, is GAGVSQSPRYKVAKRGQDVALRCDPISGHVSLFWYQQALGQGPEFLTYFQNEAQLDKSGLPSDRFFAERPEGSVSTLKIQRTQQEDSAVYLCASSLAPRQGYNEQFFGPGTRLTVL.